This is a list of T cell receptor beta chains from one sample in a study of immune characterization of retroperitoneal liposarcoma. One entry per CDR3 protein, called by TCRdb with MiXCR from the PCR reads. The profile shows some 10,000 distinct CDR3 sequences, under 30% of them singletons. The sequencing sample was made of blood. The source of these receptors is a male donor with retroperitoneal liposarcoma. The CDR3 runs from the conserved cysteine through the conserved F or W.

V,CDR3
TRBV7-6,CASSPAGGGAGETQYF
TRBV6-1,CASSDYGREGGYTF
TRBV6-1,CASSEVAGGPSSYNEQFF
TRBV6-1,CASSPDSQVLAKNIQYF
TRBV27,CASSRRNTEAFF
TRBV6-1,CASSGDTTYNSPLHF
TRBV4-1,CASSQDWLATNEKLFF
TRBV6-1,CASTEPGGRNEQFF
TRBV6-1,CASTPAGTSVEKLFF
TRBV11-3,CASSFLSGPRGTDTQYF